This TCR beta chain was sequenced during a study of cytomegalovirus exposure and HLA in healthy donors. PCR was performed using 60 Vbeta and 13 Jbeta primers. Repertoires were generated with immunoSEQ multiplex PCR, while TCRdb's copy carries only in-frame clones and drops some. The data contain about 170,000 clones, 85% of them singletons. J was trimmed by 6 bases and V by 7 bases; bases with no gene match: 11. Germline V gene sequence: CDR1 SGDLS, CDR2 YYNGEE. The CDR3 totals 14 residues. Sequencing was performed on PBMCs. The clonotype originates from a boy aged 2 to 10 in good health and CMV-seronegative. The chain joins TRBV9 to TRBJ2-5, with 8 bases identical to TRBD2. The CDR3 sequence: CASGREGGEKTQYF. In DNA form, the CDR3 reads TGTGCCAGCGGCCGGGAGGGGGGGGAAAAGACCCAGTACTTC.